This is a list of T cell receptor beta chains from one sample in a study of CD8+ T cells in alopecia areata. Profiling relied on immunoSEQ multiplex PCR, and the TCRdb table lists in-frame clones only, not all of them. Among 150,000 to 200,000 clones listed, around 60% were seen once. The sequenced sample was CD4+ T cells sorted from blood, obtained between weeks 49 and 50, from a patient treated with tofacitinib. These receptors were taken from a human donor with alopecia areata. Both conserved end residues are part of each CDR3. The order of the fields is clone size, D gene, V gene, J gene, CDR3 protein, CDR3 DNA. A D gene is named only where the DNA matches it firmly. For some rows the clone size is stated as once, few or many, or as a class when expanded; others skip it.

few	-	TRBV6-1	TRBJ2-5	CASSEGGLTETQYF	TGTGCCAGCAGTGAAGGGGGGCTAACGGAGACCCAGTACTTC
-	-	TRBV30	TRBJ1-6	CAWSVRGGRSPLHF	TGTGCCTGGAGTGTTAGGGGTGGACGGTCACCCCTCCACTTT
-	-	TRBV7-2	TRBJ2-1	CASSLVQSIDEQFF	TGTGCCAGCAGCTTAGTTCAGAGTATAGATGAGCAGTTCTTC
-	TRBD1	TRBV6-1	TRBJ2-6	CASREFRGGGGANVLTF	TGTGCCAGCAGAGAATTTCGAGGGGGCGGTGGGGCCAACGTCCTGACTTTC
-	-	TRBV6-1	TRBJ1-2	CASSRQSYGYTF	TGTGCCAGCAGTCGTCAGTCCTATGGCTACACCTTC
-	-	TRBV6-5	TRBJ2-7	CASSYAPGYEQYF	TGTGCCAGCAGTTACGCTCCGGGCTACGAGCAGTACTTC
-	-	TRBV5-1	TRBJ1-5	CASSLYSDQPQHF	TGCGCCAGCAGCTTGTACAGCGATCAGCCCCAGCATTTT
-	-	TRBV30	TRBJ2-7	CAWGRRENYEQYF	TGTGCCTGGGGACGTCGGGAGAACTACGAGCAGTACTTC
once	TRBD2	TRBV7-6	TRBJ2-1	CASSFGTSGGPSLSYNEQFF	TGTGCCAGCAGCTTCGGGACTAGCGGGGGACCGTCCCTCTCCTACAATGAGCAGTTCTTC
-	-	TRBV11-3	TRBJ1-5	CASSLVRRALWPQHF	TGTGCCAGCAGCTTAGTTCGACGGGCACTGTGGCCCCAGCATTTT
few	-	TRBV15	TRBJ1-5	CATSRNGPNQPQHF	TGTGCCACCAGCAGGAATGGACCAAATCAGCCCCAGCATTTT
-	TRBD1	TRBV4-3	TRBJ1-2	CASSQGTGTIGGYTF	TGCGCCAGCAGCCAAGGGACAGGGACCATTGGGGGCTACACCTTC
-	TRBD1	TRBV5-6	TRBJ2-7	CASSLGQGRLSYEQYF	TGTGCCAGCAGCTTGGGACAGGGAAGACTCTCCTACGAGCAGTACTTC
-	-	TRBV7-8	TRBJ1-1	CASSASTNTEAFF	TGTGCCAGCAGCGCGAGCACGAACACTGAAGCTTTCTTT